Included here is one TCR beta chain sequence, with context. TCRdb's table, derived via immunoSEQ multiplex PCR, lists solely in-frame clones and lacks some. The table includes approximately 100,000 clones, about 89% detected once. This sample is part of a study of control samples from healthy donors and cancer patients. Germline V gene lookup returns CDR1 PRHDT and CDR2 FYEKMQ (reference sequence). This CDR3 region has 14 residues. Between the trimmed V and J ends, which lost 5 bases and 1 base, there was a span of 11 bases. Sequencing was done on a sample of blood. The V call is TRBV13, the J call TRBJ1-1, with D unclear. The source of this sequence is a man aged 30 to 39 in good health. The CDR3 protein is CASSDQGRNTEAFF. In DNA, the CDR3 is TGTGCCAGCAGCGACCAAGGGAGGAACACTGAAGCTTTCTTT. The full variable domain, in which reference TRBV13 and TRBJ1-1 provide the parts outside the CDR3, is AAGVIQSPRHLIKEKRETATLKCYPIPRHDTVYWYQQGPGQDPQFLISFYEKMQSDKGSIPDRFSAQQFSDYHSELNMSSLELGDSALYFCASSDQGRNTEAFFGQGTRLTVV.